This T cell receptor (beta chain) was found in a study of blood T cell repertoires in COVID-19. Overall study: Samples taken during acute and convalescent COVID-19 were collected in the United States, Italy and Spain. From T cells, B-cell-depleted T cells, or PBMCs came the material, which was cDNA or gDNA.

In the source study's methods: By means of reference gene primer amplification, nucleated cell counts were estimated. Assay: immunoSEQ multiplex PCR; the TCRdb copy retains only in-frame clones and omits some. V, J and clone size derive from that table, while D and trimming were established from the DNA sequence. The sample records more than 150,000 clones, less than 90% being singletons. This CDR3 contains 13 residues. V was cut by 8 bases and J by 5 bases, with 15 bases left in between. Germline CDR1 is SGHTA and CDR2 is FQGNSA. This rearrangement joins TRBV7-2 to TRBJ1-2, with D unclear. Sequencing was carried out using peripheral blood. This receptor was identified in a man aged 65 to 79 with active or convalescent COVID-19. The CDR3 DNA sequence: TGTGCCAGCCCCTTGCGGAACGGGTATGGCTACACCTTC. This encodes CASPLRNGYGYTF.